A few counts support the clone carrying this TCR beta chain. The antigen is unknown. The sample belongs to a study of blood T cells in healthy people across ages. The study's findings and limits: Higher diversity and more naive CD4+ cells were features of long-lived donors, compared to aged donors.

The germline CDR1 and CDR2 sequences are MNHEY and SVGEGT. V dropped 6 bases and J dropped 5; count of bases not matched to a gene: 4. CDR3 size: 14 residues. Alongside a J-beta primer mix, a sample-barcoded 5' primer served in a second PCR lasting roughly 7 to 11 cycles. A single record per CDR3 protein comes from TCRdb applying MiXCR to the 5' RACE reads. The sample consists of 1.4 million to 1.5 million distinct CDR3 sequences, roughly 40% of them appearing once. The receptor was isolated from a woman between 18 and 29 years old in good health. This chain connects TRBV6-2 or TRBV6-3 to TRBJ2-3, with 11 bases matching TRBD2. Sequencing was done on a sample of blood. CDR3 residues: CASRPSGRIDTQYF. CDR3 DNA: TGTGCCAGCAGGCCTAGCGGGAGGATAGATACGCAGTATTTT.